Detailed here is one T cell receptor beta chain. The RNA input was roughly 0.45 to 1 ug, and it was reverse transcribed with random hexamers. Across 54 Vbeta and 13 Jbeta, TCR beta CDR3 was amplified with immunoSEQ multiplex PCR. TCRdb independently ran MiXCR on the immunoSEQ multiplex PCR reads; one entry per CDR3 protein. The sample holds a few hundred thousand distinct CDR3 sequences, roughly 95% seen once. The data belong to a study of CD8 T cells in Susac syndrome. CDR1 SGHRS and CDR2 YFSETQ come from the germline V gene. The ends were cut back, 3 bases at V and 3 bases at J, with 9 bases in the middle. The length of the CDR3 is 13 residues.

The sequence derives from a human donor with multiple sclerosis. What was sequenced was CD4+ T cells from PBMCs. The V call is TRBV5-1, the J call TRBJ1-1; D not certain. This CDR3 is CASSWRADTEAFF. The CDR3 coding sequence is TGCGCCAGCAGCTGGCGGGCGGACACTGAAGCTTTCTTT.